One T cell receptor beta chain is described in this entry. Germline CDR1 reads LNHNV; CDR2 reads YYDKDF (reference sequence). The CDR3 is made up of 16 amino acids. Unmatched junction bases numbered 7, after V lost 0 bases and J lost 6 bases. MiXCR, applied by TCRdb to the RT-PCR reads, yields one record per CDR3 protein. The table records some 880,000 distinct CDR3 sequences, approximately 18% of them present only once. This specimen comes from a study of patients and donors after allogeneic stem cell transplantation. This TCR came from a human donor who was either an allogeneic HSCT recipient or a stem cell or donor lymphocyte infusion donor (not recorded which). It is not recorded whose cells these are; they may come from a transplant donor. The source material was blood, either unsorted or a sorted T cell fraction (not recorded which). The J gene is TRBJ1-2, the V gene TRBV15; 10 bases align to TRBD1. This CDR3 is CATSRELGQGWNGYTF. As DNA, the CDR3 is TGTGCCACCAGCAGAGAGTTGGGACAGGGGTGGAATGGCTACACCTTC.